This T cell receptor beta chain was observed in a study of metastatic and nonmetastatic thyroid tumors. Study information: Repertoire comparisons spanned blood and tumor or nodule tissue from malignant and benign thyroid patients.

In this sample, this clone turned up many times. Germline values: CDR1 SEHNR, CDR2 FQNEAQ (reference sequence). The CDR3 has 15 residues. V lost 4 bases to trimming and J lost 6 bases; unmatched junction nucleotides: 6. TCRdb reanalyzed the PCR reads with MiXCR. The sample consists of about 70,000 clones, less than 20% of them appearing once. No treatment had been given to any patient before thyroid surgery. The sequenced sample was blood. This TCR derives from a female donor with papillary thyroid cancer or a benign thyroid nodule (not recorded which). Some clones in this sample may be carry-over from other donors' samples. The genes are TRBV7-9 and TRBJ1-5, with 10 bases aligning to TRBD1. Here the CDR3 reads CASSSGTGDFQPQHF. In nucleotides, the CDR3 is TGTGCCAGCAGCTCCGGGACAGGGGATTTTCAGCCCCAGCATTTT.